This T cell receptor (beta chain) was sequenced for a study of blood T cells in healthy people across ages. The CDR3 consists of 18 residues. V shed 5 bases, J shed 2 bases, and the junction held 12 bases outside the gene matches. Per the germline V gene, CDR1 is SGHTA and CDR2 is FQGNSA. Comment on this clonotype: The target antigen is unknown.

Using a J-beta primer mix together with a sample-barcoded 5' primer, a second PCR was run for roughly 7 to 11 cycles. From the 5' RACE reads, TCRdb called clonotypes with MiXCR, one entry per CDR3 protein. The table has more than 1 million distinct CDR3 sequences, 45% seen once. Points from the study as a whole: Long-lived donors exceeded aged donors in naive CD4+ cells and diversity. Roughly linearly, TCR beta diversity per million T cells fell as age increased.

Collection of approximately 9.3 milliliters of peripheral blood was performed for each donor. J is TRBJ2-5 and V is TRBV7-2; 12 nucleotides line up with TRBD2. The clonotype originates from a woman aged 55-69 years in good health. Sample: blood. CDR3 protein: CASSRRASGGGGQETQYF. The DNA of the CDR3 is TGTGCCAGCAGCCGTAGGGCTAGCGGGGGGGGCGGACAAGAGACCCAGTACTTC.